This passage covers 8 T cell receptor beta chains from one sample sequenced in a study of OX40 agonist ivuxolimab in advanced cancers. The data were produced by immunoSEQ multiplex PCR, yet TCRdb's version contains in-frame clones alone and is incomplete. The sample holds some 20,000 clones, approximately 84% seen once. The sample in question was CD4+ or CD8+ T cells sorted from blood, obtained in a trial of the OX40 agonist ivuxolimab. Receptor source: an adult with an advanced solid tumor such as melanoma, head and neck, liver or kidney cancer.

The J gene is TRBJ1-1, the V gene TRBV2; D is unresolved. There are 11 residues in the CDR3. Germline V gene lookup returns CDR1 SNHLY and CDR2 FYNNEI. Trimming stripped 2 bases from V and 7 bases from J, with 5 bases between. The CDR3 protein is CASSESLEAFF. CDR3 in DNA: TGTGCCAGCAGTGAAAGTCTTGAAGCTTTCTTT.

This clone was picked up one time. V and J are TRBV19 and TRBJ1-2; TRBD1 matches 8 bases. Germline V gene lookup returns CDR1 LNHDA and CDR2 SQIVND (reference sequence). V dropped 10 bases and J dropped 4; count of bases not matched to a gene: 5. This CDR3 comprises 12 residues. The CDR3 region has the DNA TGTGCCACCTCAGACAGGGGCTATGGCTACACCTTC. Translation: CATSDRGYGYTF.

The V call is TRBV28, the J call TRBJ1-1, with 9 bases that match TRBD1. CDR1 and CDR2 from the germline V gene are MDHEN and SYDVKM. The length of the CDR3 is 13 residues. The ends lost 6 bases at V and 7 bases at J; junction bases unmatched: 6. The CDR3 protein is CASRLGTGIEAFF. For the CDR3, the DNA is TGTGCCAGCAGACTCGGGACAGGGATTGAAGCTTTCTTT.

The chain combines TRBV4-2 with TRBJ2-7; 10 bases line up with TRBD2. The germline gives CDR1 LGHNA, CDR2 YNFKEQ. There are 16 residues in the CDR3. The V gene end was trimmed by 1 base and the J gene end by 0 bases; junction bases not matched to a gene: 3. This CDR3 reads CASSQALAGVSYEQYF. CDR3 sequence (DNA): TGTGCCAGCAGCCAAGCGCTAGCGGGAGTCTCCTACGAGCAGTACTTC.

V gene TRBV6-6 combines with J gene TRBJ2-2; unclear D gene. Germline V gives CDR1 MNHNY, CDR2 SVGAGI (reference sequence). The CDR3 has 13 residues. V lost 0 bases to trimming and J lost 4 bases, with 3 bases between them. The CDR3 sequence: CASSYSSTGELFF. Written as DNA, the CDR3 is TGTGCCAGCAGTTACTCAAGCACCGGGGAGCTGTTTTTT.

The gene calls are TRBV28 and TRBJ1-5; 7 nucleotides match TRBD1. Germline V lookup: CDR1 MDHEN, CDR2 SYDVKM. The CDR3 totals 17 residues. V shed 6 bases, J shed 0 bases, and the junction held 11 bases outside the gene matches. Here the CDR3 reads CASRDRDRSYSNQPQHF. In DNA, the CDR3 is TGTGCCAGCAGGGACCGGGACAGAAGTTATAGCAATCAGCCCCAGCATTTT.

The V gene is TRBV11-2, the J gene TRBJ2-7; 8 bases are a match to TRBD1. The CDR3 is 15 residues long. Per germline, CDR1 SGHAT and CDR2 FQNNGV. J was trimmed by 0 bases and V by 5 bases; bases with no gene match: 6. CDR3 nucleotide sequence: TGTGCCAGCAGCGCAACCGGGACAGGCTCCTACGAGCAGTACTTC. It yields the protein CASSATGTGSYEQYF.

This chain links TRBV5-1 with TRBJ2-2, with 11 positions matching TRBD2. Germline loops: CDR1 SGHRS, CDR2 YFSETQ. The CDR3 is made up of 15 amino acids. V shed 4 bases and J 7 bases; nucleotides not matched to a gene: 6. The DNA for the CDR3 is TGCGCCAGCAGCGTTAGCGGGAGGGCCGACGGGGAGCTGTTTTTT. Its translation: CASSVSGRADGELFF.